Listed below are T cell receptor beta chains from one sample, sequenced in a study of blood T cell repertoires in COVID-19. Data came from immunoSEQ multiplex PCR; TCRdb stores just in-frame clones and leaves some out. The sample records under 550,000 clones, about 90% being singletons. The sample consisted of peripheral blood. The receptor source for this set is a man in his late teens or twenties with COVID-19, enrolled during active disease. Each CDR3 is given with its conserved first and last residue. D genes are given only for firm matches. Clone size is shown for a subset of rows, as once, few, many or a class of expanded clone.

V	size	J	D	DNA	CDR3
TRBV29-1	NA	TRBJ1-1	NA	TGCAGCGTTGAACCCCCAGGCACTGAAGCTTTCTTT	CSVEPPGTEAFF
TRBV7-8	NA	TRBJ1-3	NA	TGTGCCAGCAGCGTACAGCTCTCTGGAAACACCATATATTTT	CASSVQLSGNTIYF
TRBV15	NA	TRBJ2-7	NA	TGTGCCACCAGCAGATCAGGGGGGCCCTACGAGCAGTACTTC	CATSRSGGPYEQYF
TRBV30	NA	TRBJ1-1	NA	TGTGCCTGGAGCAGGGTTGGAACTGAAGCTTTCTTT	CAWSRVGTEAFF
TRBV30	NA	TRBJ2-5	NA	TGTGCCTGGAGCCAGGTGGAGACCCAGTACTTC	CAWSQVETQYF
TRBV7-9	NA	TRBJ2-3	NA	TGTGCCAGCAGCAGAGAAGATACGCAGTATTTT	CASSREDTQYF
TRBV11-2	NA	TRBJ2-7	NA	TGTGCCAGCAGCATCTTCGGGGGTTCCCTGTTCGAGCAGTACTTC	CASSIFGGSLFEQYF
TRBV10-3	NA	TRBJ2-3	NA	TGTGCCATCAGTGAGTCGAAGGGGCAGGATACGCAGTATTTT	CAISESKGQDTQYF
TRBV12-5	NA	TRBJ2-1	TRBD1	TGTGCTAGTGGTTTGCTGCAGGGGGTCAATGAGCAGTTCTTC	CASGLLQGVNEQFF
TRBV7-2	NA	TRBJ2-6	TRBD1	TGTGCCAGCAGCCCCGGGACAGGGACTGGGGCCAACGTCCTGACTTTC	CASSPGTGTGANVLTF
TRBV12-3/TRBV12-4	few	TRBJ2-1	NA	TGTGCCAGCAGGTTAGGAGCGGCCAATGAGCAGTTCTTC	CASRLGAANEQFF
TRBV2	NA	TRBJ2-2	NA	TGTGCCAGCAGGAGGGATAACACCGGGGAGCTGTTTTTT	CASRRDNTGELFF
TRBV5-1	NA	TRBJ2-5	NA	TGCGCCAGCAGCTTGGAACAGGGCGGGGAGACCCAGTACTTC	CASSLEQGGETQYF
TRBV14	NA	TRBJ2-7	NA	TGTGCCAGCAGCCCTACTAGTGTCAGCGAGCAGTACTTC	CASSPTSVSEQYF
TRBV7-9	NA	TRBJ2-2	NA	TGTGCCAGCAGCCAAGTAGGGGACACCGGGGAGCTGTTTTTT	CASSQVGDTGELFF
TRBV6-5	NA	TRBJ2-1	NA	TGTGCCAGCAGTTACTCGCTAGCGTATGGGGTCAATGAGCAGTTCTTC	CASSYSLAYGVNEQFF
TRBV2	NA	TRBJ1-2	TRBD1	TGTGCCAGCAGGGCGACAGGGGGTTCCTATGGCTACACCTTC	CASRATGGSYGYTF
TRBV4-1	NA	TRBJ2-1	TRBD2	TGCGCCAGCAGCCAAGACAGGGAGGGAGGACAGTTCTTC	CASSQDREGGQFF
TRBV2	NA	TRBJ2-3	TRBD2	TGTGCCGGGGCTGCGGGGGGGCCAGATACGCAGTATTTT	CAGAAGGPDTQYF
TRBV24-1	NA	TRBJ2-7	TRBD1	TGTGCCACCAGTGCCTCGGGACAGGGTTTCGACGAGCAGTACTTC	CATSASGQGFDEQYF
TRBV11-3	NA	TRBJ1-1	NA	TGTGCCAGCAGCCGGCGGGGAGGCACTGAAGCTTTCTTT	CASSRRGGTEAFF
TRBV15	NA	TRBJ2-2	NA	TGTGCCACCAGCAGAGACCCGACATCTGGGGAGCTGTTTTTT	CATSRDPTSGELFF
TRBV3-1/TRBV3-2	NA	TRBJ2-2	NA	TGTGCCAGCAGCCCTCCGGACAGGAACACCGGGGAGCTGTTTTTT	CASSPPDRNTGELFF
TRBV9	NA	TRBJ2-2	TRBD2	TGTGCCAGCAGCGTAGCGACTAGCGGGAACACCGGGGAGCTGTTTTTT	CASSVATSGNTGELFF
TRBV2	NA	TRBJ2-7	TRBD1	TGTGCCAGCAGGTACCAATCAGGGACAGGGCAGTACTTC	CASRYQSGTGQYF
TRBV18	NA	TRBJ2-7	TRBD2	TGTGCCAGCTCACCAGCATGGGGGGGAGGAAGCGGGAGTCGGTACGAGCAGTACTTC	CASSPAWGGGSGSRYEQYF
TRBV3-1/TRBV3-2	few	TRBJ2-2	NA	TGTGCCAGCACCGGGACTGCCGGGGAGCTGTTTTTT	CASTGTAGELFF
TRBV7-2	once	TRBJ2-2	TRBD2	TGTGCCAGCAGCTTAACTAGCGGGTCGAACACCGGGGAGCTGTTTTTT	CASSLTSGSNTGELFF
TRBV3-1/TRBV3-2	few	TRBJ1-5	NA	TGTGCCAGCAGCCAAGGTCTCAGCAATCAGCCCCAGCATTTT	CASSQGLSNQPQHF
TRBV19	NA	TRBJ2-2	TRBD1	TGTGCCACTAGGACAGGGGGCACCGGGGAGCTGTTTTTT	CATRTGGTGELFF
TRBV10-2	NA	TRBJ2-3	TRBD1	TGCGCCAGCTCCGGGACAGGGGGCTATCTTGTTGGCACAGATACGCAGTATTTT	CASSGTGGYLVGTDTQYF
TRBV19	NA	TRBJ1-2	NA	TGTGCCAGTAAAATACAGGGAACCCATGGCTACACCTTC	CASKIQGTHGYTF
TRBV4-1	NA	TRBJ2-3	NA	TGCGCCAGCAGCCCAAGAATGGCAGGGGAAGCAGATACGCAGTATTTT	CASSPRMAGEADTQYF
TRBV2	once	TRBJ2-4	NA	TGTGCCAGCAAGGGGTCGGCCATCAGCAGGGAAAACATTCAGTACTTC	CASKGSAISRENIQYF
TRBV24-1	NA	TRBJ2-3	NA	TGTGCCAGCCACCCCGAGGCGGGGCCAACAGATACGCAGTATTTT	CASHPEAGPTDTQYF
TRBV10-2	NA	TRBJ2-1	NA	TGCGCCAGCCGCTGGGGGGTTGACTACAATGAGCAGTTCTTC	CASRWGVDYNEQFF
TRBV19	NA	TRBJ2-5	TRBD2	TGTGCCAGTAGTATGAGTGGGACTAGCGTAACGGAGACCCAGTACTTC	CASSMSGTSVTETQYF
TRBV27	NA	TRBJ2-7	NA	TGTGCCAGCATGGGGAGCTCCTACGAGCAGTACTTC	CASMGSSYEQYF
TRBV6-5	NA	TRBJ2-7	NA	TGTGCCAGTCGCCCCCCCGGGGTCGGCGAGCAGTACTTC	CASRPPGVGEQYF
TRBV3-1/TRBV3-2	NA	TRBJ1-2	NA	TGTGCCAGCAGCCAAGAGCGCCTCGATGGCTACACCTTC	CASSQERLDGYTF
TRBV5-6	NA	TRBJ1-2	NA	TGTGCCAGCAGCTCGGGGGTGGGCTACACCTTC	CASSSGVGYTF
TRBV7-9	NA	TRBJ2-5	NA	TGTGCCAGCAGCTCTCCTTCGCCTAGACTCAAGGTACGAGAGACCCAGTACTTC	CASSSPSPRLKVRETQYF
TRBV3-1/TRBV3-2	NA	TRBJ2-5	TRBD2	TGTGCCAGCAGCCTGACGCGGGAGGGGAAGGAGACCCAGTACTTC	CASSLTREGKETQYF
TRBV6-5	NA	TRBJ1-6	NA	TGTGCCAGCGGCCGGGACACCCCGGCCTTT	CASGRDTPAF
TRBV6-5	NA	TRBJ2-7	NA	TGTGCCAGCAGTTGGCAGGGTTCCTACGAGCAGTACTTC	CASSWQGSYEQYF
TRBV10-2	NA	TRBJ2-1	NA	TGCGCCAGCAGTGAAGAACAGGGAGAGCAGTTCTTC	CASSEEQGEQFF
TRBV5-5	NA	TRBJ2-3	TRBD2	TGTGCCAGCAGCGGGACTAGCGGGAGTAGCACAGATACGCAGTATTTT	CASSGTSGSSTDTQYF
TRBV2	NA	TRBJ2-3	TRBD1	TGTGCCAGCAGTGAAGCGTACCGGGACAGAAGCACAGATACGCAGTATTTT	CASSEAYRDRSTDTQYF
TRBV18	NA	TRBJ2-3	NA	TGTGCCAGCTCAGGGACACGAGGAACAGATACGCAGTATTTT	CASSGTRGTDTQYF
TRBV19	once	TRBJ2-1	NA	TGTGCCAGTAGTGAGGGGGGGTACGAGCAGTTCTTC	CASSEGGYEQFF
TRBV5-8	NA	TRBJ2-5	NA	TGTGCCAGCAGCTTGTTATCTAGCTCGAGGGAGACCCAGTACTTC	CASSLLSSSRETQYF
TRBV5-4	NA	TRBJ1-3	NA	TGTGCCAGCAGCCATAGCGCGACACCTGGAAACACCATATATTTT	CASSHSATPGNTIYF
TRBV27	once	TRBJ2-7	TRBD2	TGTGCCAGCAGCCCTAGACTAGCGGGAGCATATTCCTACGAGCAGTACTTC	CASSPRLAGAYSYEQYF
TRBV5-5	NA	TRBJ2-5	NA	TGTGCCAGCAGCGCGCTCGGGACACCTCAAGAGACCCAGTACTTC	CASSALGTPQETQYF